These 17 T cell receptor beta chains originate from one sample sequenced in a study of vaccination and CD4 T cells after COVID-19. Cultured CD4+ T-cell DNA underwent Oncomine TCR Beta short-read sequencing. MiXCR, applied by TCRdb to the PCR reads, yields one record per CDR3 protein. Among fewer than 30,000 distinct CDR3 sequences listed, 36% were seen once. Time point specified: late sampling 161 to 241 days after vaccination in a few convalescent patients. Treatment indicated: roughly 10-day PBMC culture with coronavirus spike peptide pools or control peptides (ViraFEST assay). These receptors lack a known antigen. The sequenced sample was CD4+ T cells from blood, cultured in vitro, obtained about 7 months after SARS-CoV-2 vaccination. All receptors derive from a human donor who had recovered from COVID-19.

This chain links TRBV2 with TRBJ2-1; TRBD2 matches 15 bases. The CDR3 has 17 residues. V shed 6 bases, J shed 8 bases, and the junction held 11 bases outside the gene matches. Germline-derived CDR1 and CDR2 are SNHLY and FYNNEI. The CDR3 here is CASSDPPGLAGGYEQFF. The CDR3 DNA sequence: TGTGCCAGCAGCGATCCACCGGGACTAGCGGGAGGCTATGAGCAGTTCTTC.

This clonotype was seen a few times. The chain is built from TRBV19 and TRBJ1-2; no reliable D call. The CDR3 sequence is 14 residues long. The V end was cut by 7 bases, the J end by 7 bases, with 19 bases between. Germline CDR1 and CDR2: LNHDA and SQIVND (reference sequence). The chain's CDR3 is CASKSGGDGSGYTF. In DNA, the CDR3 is TGTGCCAGTAAGTCGGGAGGAGATGGGTCTGGCTACACCTTC.

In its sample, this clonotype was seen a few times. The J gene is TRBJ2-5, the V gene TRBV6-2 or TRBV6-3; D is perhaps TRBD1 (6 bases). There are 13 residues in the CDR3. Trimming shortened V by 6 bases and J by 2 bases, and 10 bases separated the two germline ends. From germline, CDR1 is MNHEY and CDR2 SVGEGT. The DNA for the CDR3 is TGTGCCAGCAGAGTACAGGGTCAAGAGACCCAGTACTTC. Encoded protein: CASRVQGQETQYF.

In nucleotides, the CDR3 is TGTGCCACCAGCAGAGGCGACTATGGCTACACCTTC. Translating gives CATSRGDYGYTF. This rearrangement joins TRBV15 to TRBJ1-2; no clear D. Trimming pared 1 base from V and 3 bases from J, leaving 3 bases between. The CDR3 has 12 amino acids. CDR1 and CDR2 (germline): LNHNV, YYDKDF (reference sequence).

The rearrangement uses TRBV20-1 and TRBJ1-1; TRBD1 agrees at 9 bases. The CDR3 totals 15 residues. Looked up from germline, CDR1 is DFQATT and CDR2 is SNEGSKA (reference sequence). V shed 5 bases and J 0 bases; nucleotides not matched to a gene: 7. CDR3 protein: CSAGTGFEMNTEAFF. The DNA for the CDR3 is TGCAGTGCTGGGACAGGGTTTGAGATGAACACTGAAGCTTTCTTT.

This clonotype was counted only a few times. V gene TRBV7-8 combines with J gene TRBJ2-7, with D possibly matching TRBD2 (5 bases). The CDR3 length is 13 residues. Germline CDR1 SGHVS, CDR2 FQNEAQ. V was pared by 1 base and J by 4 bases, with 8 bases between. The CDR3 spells CASSLEREYEQYF. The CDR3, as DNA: TGTGCCAGCAGCTTAGAGAGGGAATACGAGCAGTACTTC. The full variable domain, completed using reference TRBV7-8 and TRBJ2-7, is GAGVSQSPRYKVAKRGQDVALRCDPISGHVSLFWYQQALGQGPEFLTYFQNEAQLDKSGLPSDRFFAERPEGSVSTLKIQRTQQEDSAVYLCASSLEREYEQYFGPGTRLTVT.

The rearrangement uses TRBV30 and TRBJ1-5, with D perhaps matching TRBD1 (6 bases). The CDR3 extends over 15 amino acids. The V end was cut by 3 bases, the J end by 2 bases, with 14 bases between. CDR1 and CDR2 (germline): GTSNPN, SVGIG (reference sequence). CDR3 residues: CAWSAGVVGNQPQHF. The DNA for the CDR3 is TGTGCCTGGAGCGCAGGGGTGGTGGGCAATCAGCCCCAGCATTTT.

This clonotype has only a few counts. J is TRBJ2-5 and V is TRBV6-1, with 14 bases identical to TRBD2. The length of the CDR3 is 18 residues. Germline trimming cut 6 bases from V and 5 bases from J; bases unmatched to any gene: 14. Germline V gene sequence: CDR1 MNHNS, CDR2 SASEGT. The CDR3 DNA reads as TGTGCCAGCAGCGAGACCGGGACTAGCGGGAGTCTTCGGGAGACCCAGTACTTC. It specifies CASSETGTSGSLRETQYF.

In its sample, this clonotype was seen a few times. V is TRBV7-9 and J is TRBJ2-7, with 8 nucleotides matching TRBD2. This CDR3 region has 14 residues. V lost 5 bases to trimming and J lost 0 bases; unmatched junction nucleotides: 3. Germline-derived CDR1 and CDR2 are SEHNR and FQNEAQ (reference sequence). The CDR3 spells CASSASGFSYEQYF. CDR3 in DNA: TGTGCCAGCAGCGCTAGCGGGTTCTCCTACGAGCAGTACTTC.

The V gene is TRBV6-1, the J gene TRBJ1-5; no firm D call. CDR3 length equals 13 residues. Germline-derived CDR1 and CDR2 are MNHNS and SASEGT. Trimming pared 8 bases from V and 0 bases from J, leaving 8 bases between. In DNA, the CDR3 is TGTGCCAGCCTGGGCCATAGCAATCAGCCCCAGCATTTT. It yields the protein CASLGHSNQPQHF.

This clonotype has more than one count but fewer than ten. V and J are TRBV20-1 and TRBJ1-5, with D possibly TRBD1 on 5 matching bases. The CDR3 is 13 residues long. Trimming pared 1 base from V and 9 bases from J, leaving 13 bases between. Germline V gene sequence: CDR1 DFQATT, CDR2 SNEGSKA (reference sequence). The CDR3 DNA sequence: TGCAGTGCTAGAGGGGCAGGGAATTTGCCCCAGCATTTT. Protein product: CSARGAGNLPQHF.

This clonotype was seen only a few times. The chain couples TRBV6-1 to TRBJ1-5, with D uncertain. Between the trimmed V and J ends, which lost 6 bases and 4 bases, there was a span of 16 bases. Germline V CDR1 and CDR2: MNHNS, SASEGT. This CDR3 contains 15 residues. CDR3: CASSRRGRLNQPQHF. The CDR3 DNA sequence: TGTGCCAGCAGCCGACGTGGACGGTTAAATCAGCCCCAGCATTTT.

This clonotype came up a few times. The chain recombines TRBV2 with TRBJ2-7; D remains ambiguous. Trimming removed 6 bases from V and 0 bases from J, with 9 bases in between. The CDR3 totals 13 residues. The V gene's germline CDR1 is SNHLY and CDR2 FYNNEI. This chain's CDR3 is CASSVNFSYEQYF. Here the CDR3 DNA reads TGTGCCAGCAGCGTGAACTTCTCCTACGAGCAGTACTTC.

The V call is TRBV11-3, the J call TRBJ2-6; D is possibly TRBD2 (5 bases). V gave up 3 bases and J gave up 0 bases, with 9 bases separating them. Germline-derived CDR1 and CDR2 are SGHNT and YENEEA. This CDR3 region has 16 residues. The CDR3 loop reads CASSFGLFSGANVLTF. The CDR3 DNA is TGTGCCAGCAGCTTTGGACTGTTCTCTGGGGCCAACGTCCTGACTTTC.

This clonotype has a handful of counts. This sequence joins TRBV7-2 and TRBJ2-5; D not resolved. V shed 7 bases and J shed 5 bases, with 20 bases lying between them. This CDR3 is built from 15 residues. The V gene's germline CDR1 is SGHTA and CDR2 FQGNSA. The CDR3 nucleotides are TGTGCCAGCACCGAAACTCCGGGCCTAGGGGAGACCCAGTACTTC. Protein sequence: CASTETPGLGETQYF.

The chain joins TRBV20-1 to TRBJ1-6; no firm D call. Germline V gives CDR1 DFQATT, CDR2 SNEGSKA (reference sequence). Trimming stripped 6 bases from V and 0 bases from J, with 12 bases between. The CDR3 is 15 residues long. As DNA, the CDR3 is TGCAGTGCGCCCTTGGAGGTCTCCTATAATTCACCCCTCCACTTT. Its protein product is CSAPLEVSYNSPLHF.

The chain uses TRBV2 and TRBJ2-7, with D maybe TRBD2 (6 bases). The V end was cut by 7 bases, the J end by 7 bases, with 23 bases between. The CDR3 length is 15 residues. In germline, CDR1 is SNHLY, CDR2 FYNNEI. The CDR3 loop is CASTPVDGSTGEQYF. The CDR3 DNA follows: TGTGCCAGCACCCCGGTGGACGGGAGTACGGGTGAGCAGTACTTC. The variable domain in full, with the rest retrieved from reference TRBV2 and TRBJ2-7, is EPEVTQTPSHQVTQMGQEVILRCVPISNHLYFYWYRQILGQKVEFLVSFYNNEISEKSEIFDDQFSVERPDGSNFTLKIRSTKLEDSAMYFCASTPVDGSTGEQYFGPGTRLTVT.